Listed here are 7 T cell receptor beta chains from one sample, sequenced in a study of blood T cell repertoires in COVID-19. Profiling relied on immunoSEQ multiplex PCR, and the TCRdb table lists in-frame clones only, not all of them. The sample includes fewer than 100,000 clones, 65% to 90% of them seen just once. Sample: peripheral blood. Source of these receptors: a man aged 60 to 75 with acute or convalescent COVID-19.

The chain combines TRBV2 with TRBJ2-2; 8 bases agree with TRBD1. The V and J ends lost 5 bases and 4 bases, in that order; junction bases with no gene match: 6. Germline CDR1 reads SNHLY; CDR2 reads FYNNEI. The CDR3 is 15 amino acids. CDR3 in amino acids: CASSPRQGSTGELFF. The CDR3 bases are TGTGCCAGCAGTCCCAGACAGGGGTCCACCGGGGAGCTGTTTTTT.

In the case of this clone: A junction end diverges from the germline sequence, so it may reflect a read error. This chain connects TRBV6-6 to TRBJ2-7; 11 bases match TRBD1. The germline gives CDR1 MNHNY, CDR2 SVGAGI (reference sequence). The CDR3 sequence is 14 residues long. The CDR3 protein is CASNYGQGAWEQYF. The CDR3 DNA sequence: TGTGCCAGCAATTACGGACAGGGGGCGTGGGAGCAGTACTTC.

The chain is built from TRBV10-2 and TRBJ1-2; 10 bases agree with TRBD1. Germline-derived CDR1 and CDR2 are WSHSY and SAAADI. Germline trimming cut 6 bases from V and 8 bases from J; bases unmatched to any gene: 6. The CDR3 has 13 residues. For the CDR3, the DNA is TGCGCCAGCAGCCGCGGACAGGGGGAAGGCTACACCTTC. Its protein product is CASSRGQGEGYTF.

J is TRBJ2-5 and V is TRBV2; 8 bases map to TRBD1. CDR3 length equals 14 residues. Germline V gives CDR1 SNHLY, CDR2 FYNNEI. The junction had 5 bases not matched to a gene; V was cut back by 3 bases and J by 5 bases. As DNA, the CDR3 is TGTGCCAGCAGTGACTACAGGGGGTTTGAGACCCAGTACTTC. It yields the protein CASSDYRGFETQYF.

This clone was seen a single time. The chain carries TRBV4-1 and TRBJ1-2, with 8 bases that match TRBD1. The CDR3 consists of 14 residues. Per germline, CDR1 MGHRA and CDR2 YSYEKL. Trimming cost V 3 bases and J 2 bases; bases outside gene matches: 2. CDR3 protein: CASSHGTGNYGYTF. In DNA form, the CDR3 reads TGCGCCAGCAGCCACGGGACAGGAAACTATGGCTACACCTTC.

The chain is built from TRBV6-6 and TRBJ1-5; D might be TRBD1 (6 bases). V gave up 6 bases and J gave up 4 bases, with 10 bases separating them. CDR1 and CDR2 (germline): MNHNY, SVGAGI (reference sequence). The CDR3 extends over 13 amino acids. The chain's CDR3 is CASRPTGNQPQHF. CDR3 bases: TGTGCCAGCAGACCCACAGGGAATCAGCCCCAGCATTTT.

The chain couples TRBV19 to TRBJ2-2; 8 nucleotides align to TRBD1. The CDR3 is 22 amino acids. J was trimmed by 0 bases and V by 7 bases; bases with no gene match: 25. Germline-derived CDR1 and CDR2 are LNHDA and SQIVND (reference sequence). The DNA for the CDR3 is TGTGCCAGTAACCCCCTCAGGGGGCGGGGCCTTACCAAATTCTCGAACACCGGGGAGCTGTTTTTT. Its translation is CASNPLRGRGLTKFSNTGELFF.